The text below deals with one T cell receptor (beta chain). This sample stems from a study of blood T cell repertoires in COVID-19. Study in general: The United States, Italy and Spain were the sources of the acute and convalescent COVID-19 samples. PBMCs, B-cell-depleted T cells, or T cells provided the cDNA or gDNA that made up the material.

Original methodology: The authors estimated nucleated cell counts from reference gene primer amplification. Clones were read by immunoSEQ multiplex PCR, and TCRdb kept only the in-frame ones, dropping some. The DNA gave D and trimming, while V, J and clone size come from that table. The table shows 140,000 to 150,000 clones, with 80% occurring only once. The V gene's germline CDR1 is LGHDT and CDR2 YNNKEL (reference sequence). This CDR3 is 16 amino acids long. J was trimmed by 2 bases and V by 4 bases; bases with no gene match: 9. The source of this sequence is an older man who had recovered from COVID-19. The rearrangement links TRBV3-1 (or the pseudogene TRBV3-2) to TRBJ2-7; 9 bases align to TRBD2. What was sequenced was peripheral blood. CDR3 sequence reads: CASSLRGGLAPYEQYF. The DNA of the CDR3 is TGTGCCAGCAGCCTCCGGGGTGGACTAGCGCCCTACGAGCAGTACTTC.